Given below is one T cell receptor beta chain in context. What it recognizes is unknown. These data are taken from a study of identical twins. Study-wide results and caveats: Cord blood beta clonotypes present at high abundance carried fewer insertions; no such pattern appeared in memory repertoires. The study reached conclusions through statistical analysis that was cross-sectional, not following the same donors.

The CDR3 runs 16 residues. CDR1 and CDR2 from the germline V gene are KGHDR and SFDVKD. V lost 6 bases, J lost 2 bases, and 11 bases stayed unmatched. TCRdb reprocessed the 5' RACE reads via MiXCR and lists one record per CDR3 protein. The sample includes about 340,000 distinct CDR3 sequences, roughly an eighth of them seen just once. Another study also made use of these data, one on yellow fever vaccine responses in identical twins. This second study says: A vaccine T cell response that seemed partly convergent and partly personalized was reported in twins.

The TCR comes from a woman aged 18-29 years in good health. Sequencing input: CD8+ T cells sorted from blood. V usage is TRBV24-1 and J usage is TRBJ2-5, with 7 bases fitting TRBD2. Written as DNA, the CDR3 is TGTGCCACCAGTCCCCCCACCGGGACTACTCAAGAGACCCAGTACTTC. Residues: CATSPPTGTTQETQYF.